The 18 T cell receptor beta chains below all came from one sample that was sequenced in a study of spatial heterogeneity in lung cancer. Time point defined: sample taken at primary tumor resection. Frozen PBMC, nontumor lung or tumor provided whole RNA, which was sequenced unsorted. Via MiXCR, TCRdb re-called the 5' RACE reads, giving one row per CDR3 protein. The table has approximately 6,900 distinct CDR3 sequences, roughly 5.7% seen once; the top ten hold roughly 10%. The specimen was normal lung tissue next to the tumor, collected at surgery. These receptors were obtained from a female donor with early-stage non-small cell lung cancer.

In its sample, this clonotype is large. This beta chain is off target for a library built for alpha chains, so its abundance means little. The chain is built from TRBV3-1 and TRBJ2-3; weak D call: TRBD2 (6 bases). The CDR3 is 13 residues long. CDR1 LGHDT and CDR2 YNNKEL come from the germline V gene (reference sequence). V was cut by 4 bases and J by 4 bases, with 9 bases left in between. The CDR3 reads CASSPPGADTQYF. CDR3 bases: TGTGCCAGCAGCCCCCCGGGGGCAGATACGCAGTATTTT.

This clonotype qualifies as medium-sized (0.01 to 0.1%). Found in a library prepared for alpha chains, this beta chain is an off-target read, and its abundance has little meaning. The chain carries TRBV12-3 or TRBV12-4 and TRBJ2-5, with D possibly matching TRBD2 (5 bases). The CDR3 covers 13 residues. Trimming cost V 3 bases and J 5 bases, with 10 bases left between them. The CDR3, as DNA: TGTGCCAGCAGTTTGTGGGAGCCCGAGACCCAGTACTTC. Translated, it gives CASSLWEPETQYF.

This clonotype is medium-sized within its sample. This beta chain is an unintended read in a library built for alpha chains; its size means little. This chain joins TRBV29-1 and TRBJ2-5; 10 nucleotides align to TRBD2. Germline lookup yields CDR1 SQVTM and CDR2 ANQGSEA. V lost 8 bases and J lost 4; bases outside the gene matches: 16. The CDR3 is 16 residues long. The CDR3 spells CSPTTAGGPSGETQYF. CDR3 DNA sequence: TGCAGCCCCACGACAGCGGGAGGGCCGAGTGGAGAGACCCAGTACTTC.

This clonotype has at least ten counts. Since it is a stray read in a library aimed at alpha chains, this beta chain has a size that is not meaningful. The V gene is TRBV6-5, the J gene TRBJ2-3; the match to TRBD2 covers 12 bases. Germline trimming cut 6 bases from V and 1 base from J; bases unmatched to any gene: 2. CDR3 length equals 15 residues. Germline lookup yields CDR1 MNHEY and CDR2 SVGAGI. The CDR3 region is CASRLAGGGTDTQYF. The CDR3 bases are TGTGCCAGCAGACTAGCGGGAGGAGGCACAGATACGCAGTATTTT.

This clonotype was picked up many times. As an off-target read in a library built for alpha chains, this beta chain has a frequency of little significance. V is TRBV28 and J is TRBJ2-3; TRBD2 matches 10 bases. V lost 5 bases and J lost 1; bases outside the gene matches: 9. The germline CDR1 and CDR2 sequences are MDHEN and SYDVKM. The CDR3 length is 17 residues. The CDR3 sequence is CASSNPLAGDGTDTQYF. For the CDR3, the DNA is TGTGCCAGCAGTAACCCTCTAGCGGGAGATGGCACAGATACGCAGTATTTT.

This clonotype was picked up a small number of times. This beta chain is an off-target read within a library intended for alpha chains, so its frequency means little. The chain couples TRBV7-2 to TRBJ2-7; D perhaps matches TRBD2 (6 bases). Germline V CDR1 and CDR2: SGHTA, FQGNSA. V lost 7 bases and J lost 1, with 17 bases in between. The CDR3 spans 15 residues. The CDR3 sequence is CASTSRGTQSYEQYF. The CDR3 DNA sequence: TGTGCCAGCACCTCTCGGGGGACCCAATCCTACGAGCAGTACTTC.

By share of the sample, this clonotype is medium-sized. The library was built for alpha chains, so this beta chain is an off-target read and its size means little. V usage is TRBV29-1 and J usage is TRBJ1-1, with D perhaps matching TRBD1 (5 bases). The ends were cut back, 1 base at V and 4 bases at J, with 13 bases in the middle. The germline CDR1 and CDR2 sequences are SQVTM and ANQGSEA. This CDR3 region has 14 residues. The CDR3: CSVEVGAYATEAFF. CDR3 DNA: TGCAGCGTTGAAGTTGGGGCTTACGCCACTGAAGCTTTCTTT.

This clonotype was observed at least ten times. This beta chain lies outside the target of a library built for alpha chains; its clone size means little. V and J are TRBV6-2 or TRBV6-3 and TRBJ1-5; D may be TRBD1 (5 bases). The CDR3 runs 14 residues. Trimming took off 8 bases at V and 5 bases at J, with 16 bases between the two ends. Per germline, CDR1 MNHEY and CDR2 SVGEGT. The CDR3 DNA sequence: TGTGCCAGCTCTCCCTTCGGGGGTTATCAGCCCCAGCATTTT. It encodes CASSPFGGYQPQHF.

At least ten counts were recorded for this clonotype. Since it is a stray read in a library aimed at alpha chains, this beta chain has a size that is not meaningful. V usage is TRBV5-6 and J usage is TRBJ2-6, with TRBD1 identical over 7 bases. Per germline, CDR1 SGHDT and CDR2 YYEEEE. This CDR3 is 20 amino acids long. Trimming cost V 2 bases and J 0 bases; bases outside gene matches: 14. Here the CDR3 reads CASSFWGWGQIRSGANVLTF. The CDR3 nucleotides read TGTGCCAGCAGCTTTTGGGGTTGGGGACAGATTCGCTCTGGGGCCAACGTCCTGACTTTC.

In its sample, this clonotype is medium-sized. The library was designed around alpha chains, so this beta chain is a stray read whose abundance carries little weight. This chain's CDR3 is CASRTGTGPFNEQFF. CDR3 DNA sequence: TGTGCCAGCAGAACCGGGACAGGGCCGTTCAATGAGCAGTTCTTC. The chain employs TRBV12-3 or TRBV12-4 and TRBJ2-1; 9 positions agree with TRBD1. V lost 6 bases, J lost 6 bases, and 9 bases stayed unmatched. The CDR3 is 15 residues long.

To note about this clonotype: The CDR3 ends on some other residue instead of the conserved phenylalanine or tryptophan, so this is likely a read error. This beta chain is off target for a library built for alpha chains, so its abundance means little. V and J are TRBV6-2 or TRBV6-3 and TRBJ2-3; 9 bases are a match to TRBD2. In germline, CDR1 is MNHEY, CDR2 SVGEGT. The CDR3 has 13 residues. Trimming took 6 bases from V and 6 from J; bases not matched to a gene: 4. CDR3 nucleotide sequence: TGTGCCAGCAGGATAGCGGGAGAGGATACGCAGTATTCT. Translated, it gives CASRIAGEDTQYS.

This clonotype counts as large. Since it is a stray read in a library aimed at alpha chains, this beta chain has a size that is not meaningful. The J gene is TRBJ2-7, the V gene TRBV9, with TRBD2 matching 11 bases. V shed 4 bases and J 6 bases; nucleotides not matched to a gene: 12. The CDR3 is 16 amino acids. Germline V gene sequence: CDR1 SGDLS, CDR2 YYNGEE. CDR3: CASSIGTSGRFSEQYF. The CDR3, as DNA: TGTGCCAGCAGCATAGGGACTAGCGGAAGATTTAGCGAGCAGTACTTC. Using reference TRBV9 and TRBJ2-7 for the parts outside the CDR3, the full variable domain is DSGVTQTPKHLITATGQRVTLRCSPRSGDLSVYWYQQSLDQGLQFLIQYYNGEERAKGNILERFSAQQFPDLHSELNLSSLELGDSALYFCASSIGTSGRFSEQYFGPGTRLTVT.

This clonotype is labeled as medium-sized. This beta chain is an unintended read in a library built for alpha chains; its size means little. The rearrangement links TRBV3-1 to TRBJ2-7; TRBD1 matches at 7 bases. The CDR3 totals 14 residues. Germline V lookup: CDR1 LGHDT, CDR2 YNNKEL (reference sequence). Losses at the gene ends were 1 base for V and 4 bases for J; bases not matched to a gene: 4. Written as DNA, the CDR3 is TGTGCCAGCAGCCAAGGACAGGGCTCTTACGAGCAGTACTTC. Amino acids: CASSQGQGSYEQYF.

Concerning this clonotype: Since it is a stray read in a library aimed at alpha chains, this beta chain has a size that is not meaningful. The chain links TRBV20-1 to TRBJ1-6; tentative D call: TRBD1 (6 bases). Germline V gene data show CDR1 as DFQATT and CDR2 as SNEGSKA (reference sequence). V gave up 3 bases and J gave up 8 bases, with 14 bases separating them. The CDR3 spans 14 residues. The CDR3: CSASPTGRDSPLHF. DNA for the CDR3: TGCAGTGCTAGTCCGACAGGTAGAGATTCACCCCTCCACTTT.

This clonotype was recorded many times. The library was built for alpha chains, so this beta chain is an off-target read and its size means little. The chain combines TRBV6-1 with TRBJ1-2, with 8 bases aligning to TRBD1. Per germline, CDR1 MNHNS and CDR2 SASEGT. The CDR3 totals 15 residues. With 6 bases clipped from V and 8 bases from J, the junction kept 14 bases outside the gene matches. DNA of the CDR3: TGTGCCAGCAGCATAGTGACAGGGGCTGCCGGGGGCTACACCTTC. It yields the protein CASSIVTGAAGGYTF.

To note about this clonotype: This beta chain came through as a stray read in a library set up for alpha chains, and its size says little. The rearrangement links TRBV19 to TRBJ2-7; 9 nucleotides agree with TRBD2. Germline CDR1 reads LNHDA; CDR2 reads SQIVND (reference sequence). V shed 5 bases and J 6 bases; nucleotides not matched to a gene: 8. The CDR3 has 14 residues. DNA for the CDR3: TGTGCCAGTAGTTTAGCGGGAGAGGAGTCCGAGCAGTACTTC. Its protein is CASSLAGEESEQYF.

Sample share makes this clonotype medium-sized (0.01 to 0.1%). This beta chain came through as a stray read in a library set up for alpha chains, and its size says little. V is TRBV20-1 and J is TRBJ1-1; D is uncertain. The ends were cut back, 2 bases at V and 1 base at J, with 14 bases in the middle. In germline, CDR1 is DFQATT, CDR2 SNEGSKA (reference sequence). The CDR3 has 15 amino acids. CDR3 region: CSARSGYQTNTEAFF. DNA for the CDR3: TGCAGTGCTAGATCGGGGTACCAAACGAACACTGAAGCTTTCTTT.

This clonotype is categorized as medium-sized. The library was designed around alpha chains, so this beta chain is a stray read whose abundance carries little weight. The V call is TRBV12-3 or TRBV12-4, the J call TRBJ1-2; 10 bases match TRBD1. The V gene end was trimmed by 4 bases and the J gene end by 6 bases; junction bases not matched to a gene: 5. The length of the CDR3 is 14 residues. The CDR3 DNA reads TGTGCCAGCAGTTCGGCGGACAGGGGGGATGGCTACACCTTC. This encodes CASSSADRGDGYTF.